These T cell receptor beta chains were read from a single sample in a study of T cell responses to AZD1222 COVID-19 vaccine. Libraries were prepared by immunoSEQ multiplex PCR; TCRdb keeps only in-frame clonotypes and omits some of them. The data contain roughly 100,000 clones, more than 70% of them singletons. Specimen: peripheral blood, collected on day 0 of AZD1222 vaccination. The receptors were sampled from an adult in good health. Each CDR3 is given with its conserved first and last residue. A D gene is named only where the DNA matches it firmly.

DNA: TGTGCCAGCAATCGGGGGACTAGAGCTTTGGAGACCCAGTACTTC
CDR3: CASNRGTRALETQYF
D: TRBD2
V: TRBV19
J: TRBJ2-5

DNA: TGCGCCAGCAGTCATAGCCCGGACAGGGGCGGAACGTTACACTCTGGGGCCAACGTCCTGACTTTC
CDR3: CASSHSPDRGGTLHSGANVLTF
D: TRBD1
V: TRBV23-1
J: TRBJ2-6

DNA: TGTGCCAGCAGCATAAACCCGACTGTCTTCAATGAGCAGTTCTTC
CDR3: CASSINPTVFNEQFF
D: NA
V: TRBV7-3
J: TRBJ2-1

DNA: TGTGCCAGCAGCCCAGGACATGACACCGGGGAGCTGTTTTTT
CDR3: CASSPGHDTGELFF
D: NA
V: TRBV7-2
J: TRBJ2-2

DNA: TGTGCCAGCAGCGGCACAGGGTACACTGAAGCTTTCTTT
CDR3: CASSGTGYTEAFF
D: NA
V: TRBV9
J: TRBJ1-1

DNA: TGTGCCTGGAGTGAGGGCCCGAACACTGAAGCTTTCTTT
CDR3: CAWSEGPNTEAFF
D: NA
V: TRBV30
J: TRBJ1-1

DNA: TGTGCCAGCAGCCACTTGGGGAGCCAAGAGACCCAGTACTTC
CDR3: CASSHLGSQETQYF
D: NA
V: TRBV3-1/TRBV3-2
J: TRBJ2-5

DNA: TGTGCCACCCTCAGTTCAGCTGGGGCCAACGTCCTGACTTTC
CDR3: CATLSSAGANVLTF
D: NA
V: TRBV28
J: TRBJ2-6

DNA: TGTGCCAGCAGTTTAAAGGAGTCCTACACTGAAGCTTTCTTT
CDR3: CASSLKESYTEAFF
D: NA
V: TRBV27
J: TRBJ1-1

DNA: TGCGCCAGCAGTGAGTCGCTCAGCGGGAGGGCCAGCAATGAGCAGTTCTTC
CDR3: CASSESLSGRASNEQFF
D: TRBD2
V: TRBV10-1
J: TRBJ2-1

DNA: TGCGCCAGCAGACCCGGACTAGCGGGCCACGAGCAGTACTTC
CDR3: CASRPGLAGHEQYF
D: TRBD2
V: TRBV10-1
J: TRBJ2-7

DNA: TGTGCCAGCAGTTACGGGGGGGGGCCCAAGGCAGATACGCAGTATTTT
CDR3: CASSYGGGPKADTQYF
D: NA
V: TRBV6-2/TRBV6-3
J: TRBJ2-3

DNA: TGCGCCAGCAGCCTAACTCACAGGGGTGGTGACACTGAAGCTTTCTTT
CDR3: CASSLTHRGGDTEAFF
D: TRBD1
V: TRBV5-1
J: TRBJ1-1

DNA: TGTGCCAGCAGTTACGACAGTGACTATGGCTACACCTTC
CDR3: CASSYDSDYGYTF
D: NA
V: TRBV6-5
J: TRBJ1-2

DNA: TGCAGCGTTGTTTGGGGGACGAACACCGGGGAGCTGTTTTTT
CDR3: CSVVWGTNTGELFF
D: NA
V: TRBV29-1
J: TRBJ2-2

DNA: TGTGCCAGCAAAAGGGTGGGGGCCAACGTCCTGACTTTC
CDR3: CASKRVGANVLTF
D: NA
V: TRBV27
J: TRBJ2-6

DNA: TGTGCCAGTAACAACCACAGGGGAAACAATTCACCCCTCCACTTT
CDR3: CASNNHRGNNSPLHF
D: TRBD1
V: TRBV19
J: TRBJ1-6

DNA: TGTGCCAGCAGCTTGACAGGGCAGCCCCAGCATTTT
CDR3: CASSLTGQPQHF
D: TRBD1
V: TRBV28
J: TRBJ1-5

DNA: TGTGCCAGCTCCCCGACAGGGGGCTGGGATGAGCAGTTCTTC
CDR3: CASSPTGGWDEQFF
D: TRBD1
V: TRBV6-5
J: TRBJ2-1

DNA: TGTGCCATCAGTGTTCGAACATCTGGGGCCAACGTCCTGACTTTC
CDR3: CAISVRTSGANVLTF
D: NA
V: TRBV10-3
J: TRBJ2-6

DNA: TGTGCCACCTCTAGCGGGAGGTCCCCCACAGATACGCAGTATTTT
CDR3: CATSSGRSPTDTQYF
D: TRBD2
V: TRBV9
J: TRBJ2-3

DNA: TGTGCCAGCAGCTCGGGACAGGGGGCCCTGATTAACTATGGCTACACCTTC
CDR3: CASSSGQGALINYGYTF
D: TRBD1
V: TRBV7-2
J: TRBJ1-2

DNA: TGTGCCAGTACCCCCCGGTTACTATTCACAGATACGCAGTATTTT
CDR3: CASTPRLLFTDTQYF
D: NA
V: TRBV19
J: TRBJ2-3

DNA: TGTGCCAGCTCACCAGAGGGACAGTCCTACGAGCAGTACTTC
CDR3: CASSPEGQSYEQYF
D: TRBD1
V: TRBV18
J: TRBJ2-7

DNA: TGTGCCAGCTTTCCGGCCTCCCCAGATACGCAGTATTTT
CDR3: CASFPASPDTQYF
D: NA
V: TRBV18
J: TRBJ2-3